This T cell receptor (beta chain) was profiled in a study of PD-L1 blockade in urothelial cancer. The CDR3 sequence is 15 residues long. V shed 4 bases, J shed 8 bases, and the junction held 12 bases outside the gene matches. The germline V gene has CDR1 SGHAT and CDR2 FQNNGV. The repertoire was sequenced with immunoSEQ multiplex PCR; TCRdb's copy has only in-frame clones and lacks some. The data contain 35,000 or so clones, more than 80% of them singletons. Time point defined: peripheral blood 6 weeks after treatment start. This sample comprised PBMCs, obtained around atezolizumab (anti-PD-L1) treatment. V gene TRBV11-2 combines with J gene TRBJ1-2; TRBD1 matches at 8 bases. This TCR was recovered from a man between 35 and 55 years old with urothelial cancer. Here the CDR3 DNA reads TGTGCCAGCAGCTCAACCAGGGGGCGTAGGTGGGGCTACACCTTC. It codes for CASSSTRGRRWGYTF.